These T cell receptor beta chains were read from a single sample in a study of T cells after yellow fever vaccination. TCRdb independently ran MiXCR on the 5' RACE reads; one entry per CDR3 protein. This sample yields about 500,000 distinct CDR3 sequences, of which about 17% are seen a single time; 15% to 20% belongs to the top ten. The sequencing here drew on PBMCs, taken roughly 5 days after the first yellow fever vaccination. The receptor source for this set is a man aged 18 to 30 who received the YFV17D yellow fever vaccine. Both conserved end residues are trimmed from each CDR3. Not every row has a clone size; where given, it reads once, few, many or a size class.

v_gene: TRBV6-2/TRBV6-3
len: 18
j_gene: TRBJ2-5
abundance: .
CDR3aa: ASSYRVQRGGPKTQETQY

v_gene: TRBV20-1
len: 11
j_gene: TRBJ1-2
abundance: .
CDR3aa: SARDPINYGYT

v_gene: TRBV6-1
len: 12
j_gene: TRBJ1-3
abundance: few
CDR3aa: ASSEVRGSNTIY

v_gene: TRBV6-2/TRBV6-3
len: 13
j_gene: TRBJ2-3
abundance: .
CDR3aa: ASSFSGGMADTQY

v_gene: TRBV7-2
len: 11
j_gene: TRBJ2-4
abundance: .
CDR3aa: ASSLTGHGIQY

v_gene: TRBV7-2
len: 13
j_gene: TRBJ2-5
abundance: .
CDR3aa: ASSSRSEPGETQY

v_gene: TRBV11-2
len: 13
j_gene: TRBJ2-3
abundance: few
CDR3aa: ASSLGTPGTDTQY

v_gene: TRBV30
len: 13
j_gene: TRBJ1-4
abundance: few
CDR3aa: AWSMLGQKNEKLF

v_gene: TRBV12-3/TRBV12-4
len: 13
j_gene: TRBJ2-5
abundance: .
CDR3aa: ASSRLAGDQETQY

v_gene: TRBV6-1
len: 12
j_gene: TRBJ1-1
abundance: .
CDR3aa: ASRLTGGDTEAF

v_gene: TRBV6-1
len: 13
j_gene: TRBJ2-2
abundance: few
CDR3aa: ASSELGLNTGELF

v_gene: TRBV6-2/TRBV6-3
len: 11
j_gene: TRBJ2-1
abundance: .
CDR3aa: ASTLAGGGKQF

v_gene: TRBV28
len: 11
j_gene: TRBJ2-1
abundance: few
CDR3aa: ASSFRGFNEQF

v_gene: TRBV10-3
len: 11
j_gene: TRBJ1-1
abundance: few
CDR3aa: AISGKGGDEAF

v_gene: TRBV20-1
len: 9
j_gene: TRBJ1-1
abundance: .
CDR3aa: SVRRDTEAF

v_gene: TRBV11-2
len: 11
j_gene: TRBJ2-2
abundance: few
CDR3aa: ASRQQGAGELF

v_gene: TRBV28
len: 10
j_gene: TRBJ2-1
abundance: .
CDR3aa: ASSPVHNEQF

v_gene: TRBV3-1
len: 12
j_gene: TRBJ1-1
abundance: few
CDR3aa: ASSQEWKNTEAF

v_gene: TRBV2
len: 10
j_gene: TRBJ1-2
abundance: .
CDR3aa: ATVQGVEGYT

v_gene: TRBV5-1
len: 13
j_gene: TRBJ1-1
abundance: few
CDR3aa: ASSPISRGQTEAF

v_gene: TRBV7-9
len: 12
j_gene: TRBJ1-6
abundance: many
CDR3aa: ASSSLPGNSPLH

v_gene: TRBV5-1
len: 12
j_gene: TRBJ1-1
abundance: .
CDR3aa: ASRDTVGGLEAF

v_gene: TRBV5-4
len: 12
j_gene: TRBJ2-3
abundance: .
CDR3aa: ASSLVEGGYTQY

v_gene: TRBV12-3/TRBV12-4
len: 12
j_gene: TRBJ1-5
abundance: few
CDR3aa: ASSPRRVGQPQH

v_gene: TRBV12-3/TRBV12-4
len: 13
j_gene: TRBJ2-1
abundance: few
CDR3aa: ASSLRQAGYNEQF

v_gene: TRBV7-3
len: 11
j_gene: TRBJ1-2
abundance: few
CDR3aa: ASSSTGEEGYT

v_gene: TRBV7-6
len: 13
j_gene: TRBJ1-5
abundance: few
CDR3aa: ASSLQGTADQPQH

v_gene: TRBV7-3
len: 12
j_gene: TRBJ1-1
abundance: .
CDR3aa: ASSPGWGDTEAF

v_gene: TRBV18
len: 13
j_gene: TRBJ2-2
abundance: .
CDR3aa: ASSPPEGGAGELF

v_gene: TRBV20-1
len: 13
j_gene: TRBJ2-7
abundance: few
CDR3aa: SALAQGGYFYEQY

v_gene: TRBV6-5
len: 13
j_gene: TRBJ2-5
abundance: few
CDR3aa: ASSLGLAGLETQY

v_gene: TRBV13
len: 13
j_gene: TRBJ2-4
abundance: few
CDR3aa: ASSPALTGLNIQY

v_gene: TRBV4-1
len: 14
j_gene: TRBJ2-7
abundance: few
CDR3aa: ASSHPVAGGSYEQY

v_gene: TRBV12-3/TRBV12-4
len: 12
j_gene: TRBJ1-4
abundance: .
CDR3aa: ASSFQQGGEKLF

v_gene: TRBV5-1
len: 13
j_gene: TRBJ1-2
abundance: .
CDR3aa: ASSLAVSRSSGYT